This T cell receptor (beta chain) emerged from a study of OX40 agonist ivuxolimab in advanced cancers. Overall study context: Subjects had a mean age of about 60 years, with a range of 23 to 79; roughly 80% were male.

Only in-frame clones appear in the TCRdb table, and some are missing; sequencing was by immunoSEQ multiplex PCR. Altogether about 94,000 clones are present, around 86% being singletons, with the ten largest covering just over 0.3%. The CDR3 spans 15 residues. V was pared by 5 bases and J by 6 bases, with 9 bases of the junction left unmatched. Germline CDR1 SGHAT, CDR2 FQNNGV. The sequence was collected from an adult with an advanced solid tumor such as melanoma, head and neck, liver or kidney cancer. Sequenced here: CD4+ or CD8+ T cells sorted from blood, sampled in a trial of the OX40 agonist ivuxolimab. This sequence joins TRBV11-2 and TRBJ1-5; 8 positions match TRBD1. The CDR3: CASSPDRDLGQPQHF. In DNA form, the CDR3 reads TGTGCCAGCAGCCCGGACAGGGACCTAGGTCAGCCCCAGCATTTT.